The present TCR beta chain was sequenced within a study of shared clonotypes between healthy human individuals (TCRdb year 2020). Context from the whole study: The cohort included three men and a couple of women between 18 and 49 years of age. Per donor, three plates each were used for CD4 naive and CD4 memory, two for CD8 naive, and one for CD8 memory. To estimate repertoire size and how much clonotypes are shared between individuals, the study performed deep sequencing of blood TCR repertoires from a handful of healthy adults. Different laboratories and diverse techniques were used to prepare libraries and sequence TCR repertoires, to increase sequencing depth and limit assay-specific biases. Each donor's leukapheresis produced roughly between about 0.9 and 9.5 billion PBMCs.

CDR1 and CDR2 are read off the germline V gene as SNHLY and FYNNEI. The CDR3 measures 13 amino acids from cysteine to phenylalanine. Left in the record is the CDR3 DNA by itself, 39 bases read in frame from the first base. V loses 4 bases of germline sequence and J loses 6 bases, and the interval between the two ends is 11 bases. What the research found in general, with its limitations: Based on pairwise subsampling, the degree of clonotype sharing among donors was expected to be affected by sequencing depth. Sharing across a handful of donors was observed for approximately 5% of naive CD4, 3.5% of naive CD8, over 2% of memory CD4, and approximately 0.41% of memory CD8 clonotypes. Only blood was sampled, and tissue TCR repertoires likely differ from those in blood. Because the study included only a small number of donors, the genetic and exposure-history diversity represented was limited. Estimated clonotype richness was generally larger for naive than for memory subsets. Clonotypes shared by all four sorted-subset donors showed higher generation probabilities than non-shared clonotypes. Incomplete sequencing was indicated by rarefaction of sorted-subset datasets, despite the large sequencing depth.

Healthy HIV-negative adults with no recently reported acute infections or vaccinations were included as donors. Every donor was a Caucasian adult living in Nashville, Tennessee, USA. CD4+ T cells were enriched by magnetic negative selection; naive cells were then positively selected on CD45RA, and the negative fraction formed the memory subset. After blood collection by leukapheresis, PBMCs were isolated using Ficoll-Histopaque density gradient centrifugation and then cryopreserved in the vapor phase of liquid nitrogen. Analytical flow cytometry was used to check the purity and quantity of every magnetically sorted T cell population. Genomic DNA was isolated from every sorted fraction and measured by UV absorbance on a Nanodrop 2000c. TCR CDR3 regions were amplified from genomic DNA by multiplex PCR using the deep immunoSEQ assay. Extracted genomic DNA from each cell subset was distributed evenly across all wells of several immunoSEQ 96-well plates, and each plate was treated as a replicate. For sorted subsets, about 210 ng of genomic DNA, equivalent to 25,000 to 35,000 T cell genomes, went into each replicate PCR. The purified libraries were quantified using a Qubit 3.0 fluorometer, sized with a Bioanalyzer 2100, and then quantified again using the KAPA Library Quantification kit. Every immunoSEQ 96-well plate was sequenced on a separate single-read 150-cycle Illumina NextSeq 550 flow cell. Concerning the study's data processing: Because only junctional sequences without quality scores were contained in the immunoSEQ output, filtering matching that applied to full-length reads could not be performed. To assign V/J genes and CDR3, sequences were annotated against IMGT germline references using PyIR, a Python wrapper for IgBLAST v1.9. Any read was removed if the V/J assignment was weak (E-value above 1e-6), the CDR3 was missing, or the read contained stop codons, out-of-frame junctions, or ambiguous translated residues. A V3J clonotype was defined by an identical inferred V gene, J gene, and CDR3 amino acid sequence. The percentage overlap between two repertoires was calculated by dividing the number of shared unique clonotypes by the size of the smaller repertoire. Richness of each repertoire was evaluated using RTK rarefaction, the Chao1 estimator, and Recon v2.1 estimates of unobserved clonotypes. Generation probabilities were computed with OLGA for all TCRbeta clonotypes obtained by the gDNA method from a handful of donors. TCRdb mirrors the immuneACCESS table, restricted to in-frame sequences. Some clones are absent from its copies; in checked studies, under half trace to an unresolved V gene, and the reason for the others is unknown. Clone size and the V and J calls come from that table; the DNA yielded D and trimming. This sample is represented by millions of clones; 85% to 95% of them were singletons. The leading ten clones occupy under 0.15% of the sample.

As concerns this clone: No cognate antigen has been identified for it. Within one base of it there is no much larger clone, and no base qualities were kept.

The sequence came from a man younger than 35 in good health. The chain is made from TRBV2 and TRBJ2-3; a tentative D match to TRBD2 spans 6 bases. The sequenced sample consisted of naive CD4+ T cells sorted from blood. Interpreted using the paper, the cell subset or site label stands for: CD45RA+ positively selected. The DNA reads as follows: TGTGCCAGCAGTGTACGGACTACCGATACGCAGTATTTT. Its translation is CASSVRTTDTQYF.